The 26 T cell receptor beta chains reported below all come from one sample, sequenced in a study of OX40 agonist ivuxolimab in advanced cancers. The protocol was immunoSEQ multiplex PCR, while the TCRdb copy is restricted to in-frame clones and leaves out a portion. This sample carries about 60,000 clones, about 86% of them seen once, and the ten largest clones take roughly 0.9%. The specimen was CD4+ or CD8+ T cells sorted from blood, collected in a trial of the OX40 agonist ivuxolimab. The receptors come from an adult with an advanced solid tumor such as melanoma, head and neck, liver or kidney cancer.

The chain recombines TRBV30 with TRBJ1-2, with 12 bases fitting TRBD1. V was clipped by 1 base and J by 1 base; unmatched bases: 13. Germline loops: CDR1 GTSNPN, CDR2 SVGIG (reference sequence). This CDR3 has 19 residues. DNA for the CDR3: TGTGCCTGGAGTGGATACAGCCGGGACAGGGGGCCTTATAACTATGGCTACACCTTC. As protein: CAWSGYSRDRGPYNYGYTF.

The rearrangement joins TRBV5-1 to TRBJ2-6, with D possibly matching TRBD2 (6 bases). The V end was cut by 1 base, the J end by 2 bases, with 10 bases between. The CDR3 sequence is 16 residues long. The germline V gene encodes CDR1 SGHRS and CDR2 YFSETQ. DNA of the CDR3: TGCGCCAGCAGCTTGAGCGGGTCTCCTGGGGCCAACGTCCTGACTTTC. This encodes CASSLSGSPGANVLTF.

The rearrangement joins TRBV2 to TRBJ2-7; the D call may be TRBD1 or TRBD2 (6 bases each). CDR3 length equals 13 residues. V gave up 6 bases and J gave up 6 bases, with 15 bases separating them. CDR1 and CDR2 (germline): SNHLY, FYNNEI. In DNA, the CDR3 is TGTGCCAGCAGCGCCGGGGGCCGTGGCGAGCAGTACTTC. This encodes CASSAGGRGEQYF.

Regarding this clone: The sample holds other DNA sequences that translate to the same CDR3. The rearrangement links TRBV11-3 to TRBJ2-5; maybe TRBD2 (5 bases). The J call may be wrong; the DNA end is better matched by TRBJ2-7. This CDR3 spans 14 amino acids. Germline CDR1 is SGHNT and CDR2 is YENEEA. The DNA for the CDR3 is TGTGCCAGCAGCTCAGGCGGGTCGTCCTACGAGCAGTACTTC. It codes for CASSSGGSSYEQYF.

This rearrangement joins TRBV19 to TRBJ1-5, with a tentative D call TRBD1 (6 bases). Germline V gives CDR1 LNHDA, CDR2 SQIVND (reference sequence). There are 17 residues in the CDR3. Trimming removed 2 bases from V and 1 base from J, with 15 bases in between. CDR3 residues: CASSIWARGMSNQPQHF. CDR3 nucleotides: TGTGCCAGTAGTATATGGGCCAGGGGAATGAGCAATCAGCCCCAGCATTTT.

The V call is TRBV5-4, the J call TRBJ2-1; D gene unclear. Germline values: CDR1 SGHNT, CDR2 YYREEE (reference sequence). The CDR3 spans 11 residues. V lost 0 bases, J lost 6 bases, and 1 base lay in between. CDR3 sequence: CASSLANEQFF. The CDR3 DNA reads TGTGCCAGCAGCTTGGCCAATGAGCAGTTCTTC.

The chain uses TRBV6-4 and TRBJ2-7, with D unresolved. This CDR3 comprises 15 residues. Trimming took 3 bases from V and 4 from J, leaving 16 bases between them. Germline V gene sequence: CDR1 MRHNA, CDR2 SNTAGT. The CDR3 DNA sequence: TGTGCCAGCAGTGATCGGTTATTGGGCAGGTACGAGCAGTACTTC. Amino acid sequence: CASSDRLLGRYEQYF.

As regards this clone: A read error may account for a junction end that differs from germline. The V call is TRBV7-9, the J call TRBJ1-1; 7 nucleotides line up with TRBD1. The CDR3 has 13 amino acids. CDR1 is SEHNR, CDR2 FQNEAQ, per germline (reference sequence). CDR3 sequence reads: CASSLDWRDSRIF. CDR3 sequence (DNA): TGTGCCAGCAGCTTAGATTGGCGGGACAGTCGGATCTTT.

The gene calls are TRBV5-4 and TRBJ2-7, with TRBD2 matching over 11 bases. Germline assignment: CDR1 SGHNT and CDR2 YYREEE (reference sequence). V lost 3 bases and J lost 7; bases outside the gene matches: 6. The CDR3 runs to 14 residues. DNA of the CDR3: TGTGCCAGCAGCTCTAGCGGGGGGAGCTGGGAGCAGTACTTC. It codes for CASSSSGGSWEQYF.

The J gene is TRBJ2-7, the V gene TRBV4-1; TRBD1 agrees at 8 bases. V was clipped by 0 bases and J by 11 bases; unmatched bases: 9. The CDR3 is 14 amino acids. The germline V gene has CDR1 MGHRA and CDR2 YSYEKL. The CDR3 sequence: CASSQDGGDRREYF. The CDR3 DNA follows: TGCGCCAGCAGCCAAGACGGAGGGGACAGGCGCGAGTACTTC.

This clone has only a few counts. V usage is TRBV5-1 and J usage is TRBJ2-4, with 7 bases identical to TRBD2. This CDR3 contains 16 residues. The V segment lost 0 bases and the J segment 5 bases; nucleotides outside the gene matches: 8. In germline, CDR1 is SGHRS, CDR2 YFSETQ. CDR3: CASSLVASGNQNIQYF. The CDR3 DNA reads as TGCGCCAGCAGCTTGGTGGCTAGCGGAAATCAAAACATTCAGTACTTC.

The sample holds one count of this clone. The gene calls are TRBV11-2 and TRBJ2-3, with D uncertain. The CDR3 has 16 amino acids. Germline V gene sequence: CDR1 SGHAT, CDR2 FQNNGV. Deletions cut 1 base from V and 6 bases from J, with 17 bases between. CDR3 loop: CASSLVAASPWDTQYF. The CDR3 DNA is TGTGCCAGCAGCTTAGTCGCGGCTAGTCCGTGGGATACGCAGTATTTT.

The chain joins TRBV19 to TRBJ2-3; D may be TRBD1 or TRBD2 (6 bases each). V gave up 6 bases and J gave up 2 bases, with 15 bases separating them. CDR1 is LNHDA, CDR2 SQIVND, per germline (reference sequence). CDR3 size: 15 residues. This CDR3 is CASSSRGRYTDTQYF. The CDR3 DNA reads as TGTGCCAGTAGCAGTCGGGGGCGTTACACAGATACGCAGTATTTT.

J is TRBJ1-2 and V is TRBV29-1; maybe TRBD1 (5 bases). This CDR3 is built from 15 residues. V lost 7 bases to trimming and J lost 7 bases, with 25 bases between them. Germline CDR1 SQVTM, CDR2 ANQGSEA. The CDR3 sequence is CSASHSGTGSSGYTF. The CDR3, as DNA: TGCAGCGCCAGCCACTCCGGGACGGGTTCGTCTGGCTACACCTTC.

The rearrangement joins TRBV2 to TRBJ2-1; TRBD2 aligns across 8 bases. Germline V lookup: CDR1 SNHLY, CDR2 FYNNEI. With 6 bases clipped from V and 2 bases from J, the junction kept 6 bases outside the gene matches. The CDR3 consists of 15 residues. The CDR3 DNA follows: TGTGCCAGCAGAGGTAGCGGGGCCCCCTACAATGAGCAGTTCTTC. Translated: CASRGSGAPYNEQFF.

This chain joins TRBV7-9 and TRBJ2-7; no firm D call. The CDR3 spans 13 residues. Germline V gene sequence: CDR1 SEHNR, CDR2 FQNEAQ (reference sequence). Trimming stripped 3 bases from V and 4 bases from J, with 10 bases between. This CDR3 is CASSLPPLYEQYF. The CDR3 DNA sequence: TGTGCCAGCAGCTTGCCCCCCTTATACGAGCAGTACTTC.

CDR3 loop: CASSVTSNTGELFF. CDR3 sequence (DNA): TGTGCCAGCAGTGTGACATCGAACACCGGGGAGCTGTTTTTT. The gene calls are TRBV2 and TRBJ2-2; D gene unclear. The CDR3 length is 14 residues. Looked up from germline, CDR1 is SNHLY and CDR2 is FYNNEI. V lost 4 bases and J 0 bases, leaving 6 bases between the germline ends.

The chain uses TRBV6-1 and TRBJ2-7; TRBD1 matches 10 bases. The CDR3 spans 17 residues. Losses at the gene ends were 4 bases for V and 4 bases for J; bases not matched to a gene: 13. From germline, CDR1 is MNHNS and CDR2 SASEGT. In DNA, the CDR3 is TGTGCCAGCAGTGGGGGACAGGGGCTGTTTTTCTTGTACGAGCAGTACTTC. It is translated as CASSGGQGLFFLYEQYF.

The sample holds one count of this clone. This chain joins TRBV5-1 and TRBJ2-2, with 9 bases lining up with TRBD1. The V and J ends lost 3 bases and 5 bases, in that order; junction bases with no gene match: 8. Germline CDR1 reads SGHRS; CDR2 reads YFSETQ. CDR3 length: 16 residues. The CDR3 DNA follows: TGCGCCAGCAGCTCTACAGGGGGCTCATTGACCGGGGAGCTGTTTTTT. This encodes CASSSTGGSLTGELFF.

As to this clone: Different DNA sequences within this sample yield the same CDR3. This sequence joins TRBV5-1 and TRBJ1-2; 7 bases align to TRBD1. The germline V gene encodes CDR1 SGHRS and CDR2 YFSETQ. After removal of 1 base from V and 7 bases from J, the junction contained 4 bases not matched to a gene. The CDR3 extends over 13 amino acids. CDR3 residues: CASSLYQGGGYTF. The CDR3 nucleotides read TGCGCCAGCAGCTTGTACCAGGGGGGTGGCTACACCTTC.

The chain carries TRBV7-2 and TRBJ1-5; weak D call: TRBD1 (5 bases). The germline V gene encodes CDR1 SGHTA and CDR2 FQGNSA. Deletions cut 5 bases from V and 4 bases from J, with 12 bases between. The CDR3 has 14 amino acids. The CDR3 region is CASSQRGFNQPQHF. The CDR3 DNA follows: TGTGCCAGCAGCCAACGGGGGTTTAATCAGCCCCAGCATTTT.

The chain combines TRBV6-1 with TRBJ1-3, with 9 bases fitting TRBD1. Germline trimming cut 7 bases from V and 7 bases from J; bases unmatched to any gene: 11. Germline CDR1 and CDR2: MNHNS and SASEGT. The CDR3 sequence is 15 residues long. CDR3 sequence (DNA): TGTGCCAGCACCACGTCCCGGGACAGGGCTAACACCATATATTTT. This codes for CASTTSRDRANTIYF.

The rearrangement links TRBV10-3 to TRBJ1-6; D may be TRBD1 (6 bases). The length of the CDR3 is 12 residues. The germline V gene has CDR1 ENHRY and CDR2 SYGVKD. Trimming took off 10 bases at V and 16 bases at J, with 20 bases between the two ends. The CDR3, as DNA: TGTGCCAACTCAGTTGCCGGGACATCACTCCACTTT. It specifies CANSVAGTSLHF.

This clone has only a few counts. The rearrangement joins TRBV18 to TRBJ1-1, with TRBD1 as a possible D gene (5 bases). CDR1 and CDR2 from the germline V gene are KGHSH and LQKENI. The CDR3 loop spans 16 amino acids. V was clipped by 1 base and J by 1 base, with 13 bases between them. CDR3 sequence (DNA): TGTGCCAGCTCACCACTTACTCCTGGGGGGAACACTGAAGCTTTCTTT. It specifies CASSPLTPGGNTEAFF.

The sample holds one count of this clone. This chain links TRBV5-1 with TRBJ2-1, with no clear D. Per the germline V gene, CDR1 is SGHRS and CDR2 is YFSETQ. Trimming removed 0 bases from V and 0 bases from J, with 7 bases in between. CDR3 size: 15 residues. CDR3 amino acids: CASSLARSSYNEQFF. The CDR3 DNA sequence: TGCGCCAGCAGCTTGGCCCGAAGCTCCTACAATGAGCAGTTCTTC.

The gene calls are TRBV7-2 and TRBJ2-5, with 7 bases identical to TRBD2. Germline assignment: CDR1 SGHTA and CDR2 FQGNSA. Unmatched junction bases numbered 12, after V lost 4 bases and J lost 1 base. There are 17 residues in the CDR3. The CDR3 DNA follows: TGTGCCAGCAGCTCCCGGCTCGGCGGGGGTACCCAAGAGACCCAGTACTTC. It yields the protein CASSSRLGGGTQETQYF.